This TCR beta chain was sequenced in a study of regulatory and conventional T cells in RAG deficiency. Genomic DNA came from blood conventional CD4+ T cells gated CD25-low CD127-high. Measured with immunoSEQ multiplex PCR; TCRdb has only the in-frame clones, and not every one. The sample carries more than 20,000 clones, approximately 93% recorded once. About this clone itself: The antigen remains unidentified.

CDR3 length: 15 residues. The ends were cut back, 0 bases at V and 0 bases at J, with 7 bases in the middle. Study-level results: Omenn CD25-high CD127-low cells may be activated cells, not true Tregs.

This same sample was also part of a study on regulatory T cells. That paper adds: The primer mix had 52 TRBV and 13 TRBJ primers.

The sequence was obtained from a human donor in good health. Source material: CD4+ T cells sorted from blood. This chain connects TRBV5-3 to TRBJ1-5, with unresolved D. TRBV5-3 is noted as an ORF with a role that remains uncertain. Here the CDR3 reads CARSLGADSNQPQHF. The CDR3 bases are TGTGCCAGAAGCTTGGGCGCTGATAGCAATCAGCCCCAGCATTTT.